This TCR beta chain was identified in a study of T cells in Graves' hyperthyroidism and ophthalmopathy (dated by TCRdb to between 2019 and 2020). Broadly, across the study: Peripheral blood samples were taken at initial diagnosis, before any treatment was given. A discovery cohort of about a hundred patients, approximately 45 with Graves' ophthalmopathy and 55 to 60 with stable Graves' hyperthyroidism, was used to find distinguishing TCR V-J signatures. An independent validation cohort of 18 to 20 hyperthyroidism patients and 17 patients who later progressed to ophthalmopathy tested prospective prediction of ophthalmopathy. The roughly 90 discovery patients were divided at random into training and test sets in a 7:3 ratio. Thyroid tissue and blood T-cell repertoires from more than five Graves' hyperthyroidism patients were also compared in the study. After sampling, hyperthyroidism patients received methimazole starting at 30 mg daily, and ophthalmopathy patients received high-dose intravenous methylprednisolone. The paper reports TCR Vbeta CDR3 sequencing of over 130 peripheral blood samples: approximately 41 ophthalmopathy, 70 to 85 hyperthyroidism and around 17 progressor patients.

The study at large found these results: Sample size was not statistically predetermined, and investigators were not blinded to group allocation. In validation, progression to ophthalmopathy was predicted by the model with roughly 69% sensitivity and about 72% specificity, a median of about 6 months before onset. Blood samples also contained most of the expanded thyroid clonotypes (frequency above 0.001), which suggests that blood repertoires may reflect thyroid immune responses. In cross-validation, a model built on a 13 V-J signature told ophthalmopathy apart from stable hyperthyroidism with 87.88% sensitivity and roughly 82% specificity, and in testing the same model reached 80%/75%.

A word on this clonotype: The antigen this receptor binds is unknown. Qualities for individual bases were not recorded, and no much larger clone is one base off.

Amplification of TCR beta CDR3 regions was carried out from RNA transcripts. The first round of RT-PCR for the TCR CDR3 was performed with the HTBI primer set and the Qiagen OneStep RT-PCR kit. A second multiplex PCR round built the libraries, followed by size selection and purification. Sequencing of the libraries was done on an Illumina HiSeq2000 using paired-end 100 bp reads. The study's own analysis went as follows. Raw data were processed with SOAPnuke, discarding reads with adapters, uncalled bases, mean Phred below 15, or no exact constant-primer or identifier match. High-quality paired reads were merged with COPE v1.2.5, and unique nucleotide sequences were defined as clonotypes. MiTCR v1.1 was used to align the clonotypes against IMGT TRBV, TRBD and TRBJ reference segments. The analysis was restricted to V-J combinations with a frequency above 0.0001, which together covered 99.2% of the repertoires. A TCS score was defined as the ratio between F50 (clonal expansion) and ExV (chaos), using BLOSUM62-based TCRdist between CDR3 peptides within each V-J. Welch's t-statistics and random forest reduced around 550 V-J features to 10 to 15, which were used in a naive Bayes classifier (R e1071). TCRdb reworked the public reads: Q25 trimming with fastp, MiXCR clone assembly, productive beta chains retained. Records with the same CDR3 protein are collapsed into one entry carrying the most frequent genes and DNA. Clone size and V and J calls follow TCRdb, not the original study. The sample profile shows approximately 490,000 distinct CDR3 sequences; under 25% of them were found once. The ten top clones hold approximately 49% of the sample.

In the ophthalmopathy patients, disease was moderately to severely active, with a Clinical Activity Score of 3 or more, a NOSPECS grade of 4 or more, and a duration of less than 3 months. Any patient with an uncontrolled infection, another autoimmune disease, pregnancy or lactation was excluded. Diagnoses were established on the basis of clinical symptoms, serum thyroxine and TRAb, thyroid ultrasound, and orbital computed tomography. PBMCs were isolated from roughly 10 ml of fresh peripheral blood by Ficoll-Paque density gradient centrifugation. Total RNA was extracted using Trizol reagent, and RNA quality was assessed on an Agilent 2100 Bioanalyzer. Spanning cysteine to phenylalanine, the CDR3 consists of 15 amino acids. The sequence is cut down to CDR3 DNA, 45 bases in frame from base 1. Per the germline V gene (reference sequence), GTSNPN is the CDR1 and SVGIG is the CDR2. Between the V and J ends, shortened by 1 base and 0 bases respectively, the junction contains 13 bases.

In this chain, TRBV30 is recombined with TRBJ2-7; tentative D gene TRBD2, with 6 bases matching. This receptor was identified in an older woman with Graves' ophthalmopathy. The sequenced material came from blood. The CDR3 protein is CAWSARRVSSYEQYF. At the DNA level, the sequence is TGTGCCTGGAGTGCCCGGAGGGTGAGCTCCTACGAGCAGTACTTC. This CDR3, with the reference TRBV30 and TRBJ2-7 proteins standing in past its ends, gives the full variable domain SQTIHQWPATLVQPVGSPLSLECTVEGTSNPNLYWYRQAAGRGLQLLFYSVGIGQISSEVPQNLSASRPQDRQFILSSKKLLLSDSGFYLCAWSARRVSSYEQYFGPGTRLTVT.